This T cell receptor beta chain was profiled in a study of human T cells and chemical hapten exposure. Study as a whole: During the approximately 23-week study period, patients had diphenylcyclopropenone applied to the scalp every week. Whole-study findings and limits: Counts of TCRs expanded at PT1 correlated positively with patch test score.

A remark on this clonotype: The antigen remains unidentified.

Treatment specified: therapeutic diphenylcyclopropenone sensitization with weekly scalp DPC. Total RNA came from unfractionated whole blood. The library tagged each cDNA molecule with unique molecular identifiers. Original processing notes: A typical sample had 93,000 or so TCRs, with roughly 23,224 to 690,600 overall. TCRdb independently ran MiXCR on the reads; one entry per CDR3 protein. These V and J calls rely on TCRdb rather than the paper's analysis. The repertoire holds under 4,000 distinct CDR3 sequences, roughly 50% seen once, with 5.8% in the top ten. The germline CDR1 and CDR2 sequences are GTSNPN and SVGIG (reference sequence). This CDR3 contains 12 residues. V was cut by 5 bases and J by 5 bases, with 9 bases left in between.

The TCR originated in an adult with alopecia areata. Some clones in this sample may be carry-over from other donors' samples. This table probably holds off-target reads from a library built for another chain. The sequencing here drew on whole blood, taken before DPC sensitization or 2, 6, or about 24 weeks after (not recorded which). The V gene is TRBV30, the J gene TRBJ2-2; the D is unclear. Here the CDR3 reads CAWAHPTGELFF. The CDR3 bases are TGTGCCTGGGCTCATCCGACCGGGGAGCTGTTTTTT.